This note documents a single T cell receptor beta chain sequence. Its binding antigen is unknown. No qualities accompany the bases; no much larger clone lies one base away. This sample stems from a study of CD8+ T cells in alopecia areata (dated by TCRdb to 2016 to 2019). General notes on the study: Treated patients were enrolled in an open-label pilot trial of oral tofacitinib, 5 to 10 mg twice daily, for moderate-to-severe alopecia areata. Patients received tofacitinib for 6 to 18 months and were then followed off drug for 6 months to check for delayed response and recurrence. In both human patients and the C3H/HeJ mouse model, the study applied high-throughput TCRbeta sequencing to look at T cell clonal expansion in alopecia areata. In humans, TCRbeta sequencing was performed on scalp tissue and on sorted CD4+ and CD8+ peripheral blood T cells from healthy controls and from patients with patchy or totalis/universalis alopecia areata. Tofacitinib-treated patients had biopsies at baseline and at 4 and 24 weeks of treatment, with a later scalp biopsy in several patients. Clonality in the scalp was compared among normal scalp (n=4), patchy alopecia areata scalp (n=8), and alopecia totalis/universalis scalp (n=8). The RNA source kit depended on sample type: the PAXgene miRNA kit for fixed scalp, the miRNeasy kit for PBMCs, and the RNeasy kit for mouse skin. TCRbeta CDR3 regions were amplified by immunoSEQ multiplex PCR with 35 Vbeta forward and 13 Jbeta reverse primers. Summary of the overall study and its limitations: Scalp TCR repertoire analysis is complicated because resident alphabeta T cells in normal human skin are also sequenced, whereas mouse skin is dominated by gammadelta T cells. Shared TCR sequences between patients were less evident than in mice, which may be partly attributable to HLA diversity in the patient population. Higher clonality and more expanded CD8+ clones were observed in lesional scalp than in normal scalp, particularly in alopecia totalis/universalis, a finding suggestive of antigenic drive.

This sample's time point label indicates: baseline before oral tofacitinib. Lesional scalp punch biopsies and peripheral blood were collected from alopecia areata patients. PBMCs were isolated by density centrifugation and stained for CD3, CD4 and CD8, and CD4+ and CD8+ T cells were sorted on a FACSAria. Library construction relied on the immunoSEQ multiplex PCR assay. RNA was extracted from all samples and reverse transcribed into cDNA, which served as template for TCR sequencing. SuperScript III was used to make first-strand cDNA, primed with a 2:1 mix of oligo-dT and random hexamers. A synthetic immune receptor repertoire was used to gauge amplification bias, and whatever bias remained was removed computationally. On the authors' methods: After raw reads were preprocessed to remove errors, the CDR3 was defined following IMGT conventions as running from the conserved cysteine to phenylalanine. Clonality was computed as 1 minus the Shannon entropy, with the entropy normalized by log2 of the number of productive unique TCRs. CD4 or CD8 identity of scalp clones was inferred by cross-referencing scalp TCRbeta sequences with sorted blood CD4 and CD8 repertoires. In its TCRdb copy, this immuneACCESS table keeps in-frame sequences only and misses some clones. Where compared with another copy, unresolved V genes explain less than half of these, and the others have no known cause. V, J and clone size derive from that table, while D and trimming were established from the DNA sequence. The sample table records hundreds of thousands of clones; roughly 57% of these occur just once. The ten largest clones add up to roughly 0.47% of the sample.

Between the V and J ends, shortened by 0 bases and 5 bases respectively, the junction contains 15 bases. CDR1 and CDR2, looked up from the germline V gene, are SGDLS and YYNGEE. Taken from cysteine to phenylalanine, the CDR3 has 16 residues. CDR3 DNA is the only sequence kept; it has 48 bases, read in frame from the first base. The V gene is TRBV9 and the J gene is TRBJ2-1, with no confidently assigned D gene. This TCR was recovered from a human donor with alopecia areata. The sample here was CD4+ T cells sorted from blood, taken at week 0. The CDR3: CASSVARMNFDNEQFF. DNA sequence: TGTGCCAGCAGCGTAGCTCGGATGAATTTCGACAATGAGCAGTTCTTC.